This record looks at one T cell receptor beta chain sequence and its context. Its specificity is not known. Profiling relied on immunoSEQ multiplex PCR, and the TCRdb table lists in-frame clones only, not all of them. The data hold more than 2,500 clones, with roughly 55% observed a single time. The sample belongs to a study of tumor-infiltrating lymphocytes in localized non-small cell lung cancer. Study outcomes and limitations: Higher tumor T cell infiltration than in uninvolved lung was supported by TCRbeta sequencing.

V lost 0 bases, J lost 4 bases, and 12 bases lay in between. Germline-derived CDR1 and CDR2 are LGHNA and YSLEER. The CDR3 spans 16 residues. The specimen sequenced was uninvolved lung tissue not adjacent to the tumor. The TCR was taken from a human donor with non-small cell lung cancer. The J gene is TRBJ2-2, the V gene TRBV4-3, with D perhaps matching TRBD2 (6 bases). CDR3 loop: CASSQDRGLPTGELFF. The CDR3 nucleotides read TGCGCCAGCAGCCAAGATAGGGGACTTCCCACCGGGGAGCTGTTTTTT.